These 17 T cell receptor beta chains were all obtained from the same sample, sequenced in a study of siplizumab effects on memory and regulatory T cells. Assay: immunoSEQ multiplex PCR; the TCRdb copy retains only in-frame clones and omits some. The sample lists about 60,000 clones; 70% to 90% were seen once. The specimen was memory CD4+ T cells sorted from blood. The receptors come from a human donor in good health.

J is TRBJ1-1 and V is TRBV2, with D perhaps TRBD1 (5 bases). Looked up from germline, CDR1 is SNHLY and CDR2 is FYNNEI. The CDR3 is 14 residues long. V lost 7 bases and J lost 0, with 12 bases in between. The CDR3 loop is CASNSGVMNTEAFF. The CDR3, as DNA: TGTGCCAGCAATTCGGGGGTCATGAACACTGAAGCTTTCTTT.

This clone was picked up a small number of times. The chain combines TRBV27 with TRBJ2-5; 9 bases are a match to TRBD2. The ends lost 5 bases at V and 5 bases at J; junction bases unmatched: 9. The CDR3 totals 15 residues. Germline loops: CDR1 MNHEY, CDR2 SMNVEV (reference sequence). The CDR3 nucleotides are TGTGCCAGCAGTGCGCTTAGCGGGAGAGCGGAGACCCAGTACTTC. Protein sequence: CASSALSGRAETQYF.

J is TRBJ1-1 and V is TRBV7-2; no definite D call. The CDR3 is 14 residues long. Germline V lookup: CDR1 SGHTA, CDR2 FQGNSA. V was cut by 3 bases and J by 4 bases, with 12 bases left in between. The CDR3: CASSFLPTRTEAFF. CDR3 bases: TGTGCCAGCAGCTTCCTTCCGACGCGCACTGAAGCTTTCTTT. Variable domain in full (rest from reference TRBV7-2 and TRBJ1-1): GAGVSQSPSNKVTEKGKDVELRCDPISGHTALYWYRQSLGQGLEFLIYFQGNSAPDKSGLPSDRFSAERTGGSVSTLTIQRTQQEDSAVYLCASSFLPTRTEAFFGQGTRLTVV.

The chain joins TRBV25-1 to TRBJ1-1; TRBD1 aligns across 10 bases. V was pared by 5 bases and J by 7 bases, with 10 bases of the junction left unmatched. The length of the CDR3 is 15 residues. CDR1 is MGHDK and CDR2 is SYGVNS in the germline V gene. CDR3 protein: CASSRPGTGVDEAFF. The CDR3 nucleotides are TGTGCCAGCAGTAGGCCAGGGACAGGGGTAGATGAAGCTTTCTTT.

The V call is TRBV5-1, the J call TRBJ1-6, with D unclear. The CDR3 totals 15 residues. Between the trimmed V and J ends, which lost 0 bases and 7 bases, there was a span of 11 bases. CDR1 is SGHRS and CDR2 is YFSETQ in the germline V gene. This chain's CDR3 is CASSLGGFGNSPLHF. The CDR3 DNA sequence: TGCGCCAGCAGCTTGGGCGGTTTTGGAAATTCACCCCTCCACTTT.

V usage is TRBV27 and J usage is TRBJ1-3, with D tentatively TRBD1 (5 bases). Germline V lookup: CDR1 MNHEY, CDR2 SMNVEV (reference sequence). The CDR3 is 14 residues long. Trimming removed 6 bases at V and 0 bases at J, with 9 bases between. CDR3 DNA sequence: TGTGCCAGCAGGGGGCCGAGCTCTGGAAACACCATATATTTT. Its protein product is CASRGPSSGNTIYF.

The rearrangement links TRBV25-1 to TRBJ1-3, with 8 bases that match TRBD1. Looked up from germline, CDR1 is MGHDK and CDR2 is SYGVNS. CDR3 length: 14 amino acids. J lost 3 bases, V lost 7 bases, and 5 bases had no gene match. CDR3 DNA: TGTGCCAGCACCTCAGGGGGCGGTGGAAACACCATATATTTT. Protein sequence: CASTSGGGGNTIYF.

The chain uses TRBV15 and TRBJ1-5, with D unclear. Trimming took 0 bases from V and 7 from J, leaving 7 bases between them. Germline lookup yields CDR1 LNHNV and CDR2 YYDKDF (reference sequence). The CDR3 length is 13 residues. CDR3 amino acids: CATSRDLGQPQHF. CDR3 coding DNA: TGTGCCACCAGCAGAGATTTGGGCCAGCCCCAGCATTTT.

This clone was counted once. This chain uses TRBV5-6 with TRBJ2-4; D perhaps matches TRBD2 (5 bases). CDR1 is SGHDT and CDR2 is YYEEEE in the germline V gene. V lost 2 bases to trimming and J lost 0 bases, with 12 bases between them. The CDR3 has 16 residues. The CDR3 DNA follows: TGTGCCAGCAGCTTAACGGGCGGGCTAGCCAAAAACATTCAGTACTTC. It codes for CASSLTGGLAKNIQYF.

This clone was observed many times. The V gene is TRBV6-1, the J gene TRBJ2-7, with a possible D match to TRBD2 (5 bases). The germline V gene has CDR1 MNHNS and CDR2 SASEGT. The CDR3 is 14 amino acids. V dropped 7 bases and J dropped 2 bases, with 15 bases sitting between them. The CDR3 nucleotides read TGTGCCAGCATGAGGGAACCCTCTACCTACGAGCAGTACTTC. The encoded protein is CASMREPSTYEQYF.

The chain is built from TRBV5-4 and TRBJ1-2, with 8 bases aligning to TRBD1. The CDR3 covers 14 residues. In germline, CDR1 is SGHNT, CDR2 YYREEE (reference sequence). V was pared by 6 bases and J by 3 bases, with 7 bases of the junction left unmatched. The CDR3 sequence is CASKLDRADYGYTF. In DNA form, the CDR3 reads TGTGCCAGCAAACTGGACAGGGCTGACTATGGCTACACCTTC.

The CDR3 DNA follows: TGCGCCAGCAGTCCAGGGAGCGGGGCCGAAGCTTTCTTT. It codes for CASSPGSGAEAFF. V and J are TRBV10-1 and TRBJ1-1; D might be TRBD1 (5 bases). The CDR3 has 13 residues. The ends were cut back, 5 bases at V and 8 bases at J, with 15 bases in the middle. CDR1 is WNHNN and CDR2 is SYGVQD in the germline V gene (reference sequence).

The CDR3, as DNA: TGTGCCAGCAGCTTCGCAGGGACAGGGGGAGCCTACGAGCAGTACTTC. This sequence encodes CASSFAGTGGAYEQYF. V is TRBV7-9 and J is TRBJ2-7; 11 bases agree with TRBD1. Trimming took 3 bases from V and 2 from J; bases not matched to a gene: 6. Germline V CDR1 and CDR2: SEHNR, FQNEAQ (reference sequence). The CDR3 totals 16 residues.

This clone was seen a few times. The rearrangement uses TRBV27 and TRBJ1-5; 8 nucleotides agree with TRBD1. The CDR3 is made up of 15 amino acids. Germline CDR1 is MNHEY and CDR2 is SMNVEV (reference sequence). V was pared by 6 bases and J by 5 bases, with 9 bases of the junction left unmatched. CDR3 nucleotide sequence: TGTGCCAGCAGCCCCCGGGACAGGCACGATCAGCCCCAGCATTTT. As protein: CASSPRDRHDQPQHF.

This sequence joins TRBV15 and TRBJ2-7; D might be TRBD1 (6 bases). The CDR3 length is 14 residues. Germline CDR1 LNHNV, CDR2 YYDKDF (reference sequence). The V end lost 7 bases, the J end lost 3 bases, and 16 bases lay between the germline ends. CDR3 nucleotides: TGTGCCACCACGCCGGGACATGGGGACTACGAGCAGTACTTC. This sequence encodes CATTPGHGDYEQYF.

CDR3 sequence reads: CATTSSSGANNEQFF. The CDR3 region has the DNA TGCGCCACCACAAGCTCCTCGGGAGCGAACAATGAGCAGTTCTTC. V usage is TRBV4-1 and J usage is TRBJ2-1, with D possibly being TRBD2 (6 bases). This CDR3 region has 15 residues. Germline CDR1 reads MGHRA; CDR2 reads YSYEKL. Between the trimmed V and J ends, which lost 10 bases and 5 bases, there was a span of 21 bases.

The chain has TRBV19 and TRBJ2-7; TRBD1 aligns across 7 bases. CDR1 LNHDA and CDR2 SQIVND come from the germline V gene (reference sequence). V lost 5 bases and J lost 0; bases outside the gene matches: 4. The CDR3 is 14 residues long. The CDR3 sequence: CASSHPGGSYEQYF. The CDR3 DNA is TGTGCCAGTAGTCACCCAGGGGGCTCCTACGAGCAGTACTTC.